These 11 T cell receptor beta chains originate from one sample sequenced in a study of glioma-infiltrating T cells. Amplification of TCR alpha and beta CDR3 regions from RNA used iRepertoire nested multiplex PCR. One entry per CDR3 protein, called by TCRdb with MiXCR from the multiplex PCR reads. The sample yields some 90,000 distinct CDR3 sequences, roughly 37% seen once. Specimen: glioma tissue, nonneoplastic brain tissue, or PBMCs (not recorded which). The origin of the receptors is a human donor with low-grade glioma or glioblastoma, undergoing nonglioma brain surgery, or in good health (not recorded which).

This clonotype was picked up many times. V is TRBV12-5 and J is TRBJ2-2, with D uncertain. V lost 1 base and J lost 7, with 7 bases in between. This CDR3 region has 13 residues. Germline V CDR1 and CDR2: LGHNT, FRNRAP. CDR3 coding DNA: TGTGCTAGTGGTTTGGACAGCATCGGGGAGCTGTTTTTT. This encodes CASGLDSIGELFF.

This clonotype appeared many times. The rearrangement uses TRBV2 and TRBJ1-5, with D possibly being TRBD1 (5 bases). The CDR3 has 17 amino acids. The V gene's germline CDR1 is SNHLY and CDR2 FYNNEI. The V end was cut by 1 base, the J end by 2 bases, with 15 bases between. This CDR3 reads CASSEGPRQGRNQPQHF. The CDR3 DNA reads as TGTGCCAGCAGTGAAGGTCCGCGCCAGGGCCGCAATCAGCCCCAGCATTTT.

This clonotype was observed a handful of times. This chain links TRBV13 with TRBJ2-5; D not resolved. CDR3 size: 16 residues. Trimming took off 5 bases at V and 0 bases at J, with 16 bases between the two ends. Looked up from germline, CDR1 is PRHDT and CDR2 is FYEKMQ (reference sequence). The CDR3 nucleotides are TGTGCCAGCAGCCCGCGAACCCCAGCAGACCAAGAGACCCAGTACTTC. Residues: CASSPRTPADQETQYF.

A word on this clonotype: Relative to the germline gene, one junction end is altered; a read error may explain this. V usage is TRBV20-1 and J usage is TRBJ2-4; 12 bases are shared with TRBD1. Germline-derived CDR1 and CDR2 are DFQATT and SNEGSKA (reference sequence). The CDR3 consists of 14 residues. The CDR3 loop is CSASGTGGINIQYF. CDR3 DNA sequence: TGCAGTGCTAGCGGGACAGGGGGCATAAACATCCAGTACTTC.

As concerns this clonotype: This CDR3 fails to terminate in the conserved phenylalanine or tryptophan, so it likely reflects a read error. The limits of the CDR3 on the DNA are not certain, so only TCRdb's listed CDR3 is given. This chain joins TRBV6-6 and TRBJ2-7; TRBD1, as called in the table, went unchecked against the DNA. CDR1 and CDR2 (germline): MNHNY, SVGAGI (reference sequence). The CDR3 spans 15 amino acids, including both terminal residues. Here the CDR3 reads CASRPTGDSDYEQNS.

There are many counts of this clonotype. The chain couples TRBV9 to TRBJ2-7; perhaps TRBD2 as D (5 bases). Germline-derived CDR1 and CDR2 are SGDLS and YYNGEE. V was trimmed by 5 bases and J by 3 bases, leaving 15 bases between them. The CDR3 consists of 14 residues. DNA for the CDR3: TGTGCCAGCAGTCGTGACTATTATAGCTACGAGCAGTACTTC. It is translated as CASSRDYYSYEQYF.

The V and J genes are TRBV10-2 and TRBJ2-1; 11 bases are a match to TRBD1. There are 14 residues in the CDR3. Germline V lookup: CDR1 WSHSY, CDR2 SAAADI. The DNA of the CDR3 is TGCGGCAGTGACCGGACAGGGGGCAGGGATGAGCAGTTCTTC. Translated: CGSDRTGGRDEQFF.

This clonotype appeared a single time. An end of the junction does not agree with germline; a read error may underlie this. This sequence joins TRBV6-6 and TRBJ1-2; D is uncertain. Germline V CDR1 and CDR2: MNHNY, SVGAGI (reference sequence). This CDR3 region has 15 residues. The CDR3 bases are TGTGCCAGCAGTTACCCGGGTCCCGGGAGCTATGGCTGCACCTTC. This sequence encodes CASSYPGPGSYGCTF.

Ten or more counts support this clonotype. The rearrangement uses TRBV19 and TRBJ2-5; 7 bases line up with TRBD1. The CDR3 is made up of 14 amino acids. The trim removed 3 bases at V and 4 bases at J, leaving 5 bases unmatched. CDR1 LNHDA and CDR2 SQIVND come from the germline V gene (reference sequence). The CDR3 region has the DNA TGTGCCAGTAGTATCGCAGGGGGTGGAGAGACCCAGTACTTC. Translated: CASSIAGGGETQYF.

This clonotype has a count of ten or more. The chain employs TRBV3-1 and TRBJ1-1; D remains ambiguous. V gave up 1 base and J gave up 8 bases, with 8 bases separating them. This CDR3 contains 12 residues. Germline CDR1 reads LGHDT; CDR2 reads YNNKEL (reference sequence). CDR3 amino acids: CASSQGAHEAFF. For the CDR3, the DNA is TGTGCCAGCAGCCAAGGAGCACACGAAGCTTTCTTT.

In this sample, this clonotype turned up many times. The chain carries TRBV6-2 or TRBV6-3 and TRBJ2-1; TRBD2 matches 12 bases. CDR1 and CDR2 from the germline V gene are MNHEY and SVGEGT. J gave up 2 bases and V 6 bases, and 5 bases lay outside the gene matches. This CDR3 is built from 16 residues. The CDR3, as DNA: TGTGCCAGCAGCAGTACTAGCGGGAGGCCCTACAATGAGCAGTTCTTC. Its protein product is CASSSTSGRPYNEQFF.